This TCR beta chain was identified in a study of blood T cell repertoires in COVID-19. Study information: Whether acute or convalescent, the COVID-19 samples came from the United States, Italy and Spain. Sources were T cells, B-cell-depleted T cells, or PBMCs; the material itself was cDNA or gDNA.

Authors' data handling: By means of reference gene primer amplification, nucleated cell counts were estimated. The method was immunoSEQ multiplex PCR; TCRdb's version includes in-frame clones alone and lacks a portion of them. Clone size and V and J calls were adopted from that table, with D and trimming inferred from the DNA. The repertoire holds 150,000 to 200,000 clones, approximately 88% seen once, with 5.5% to 8% in the top ten. Recruited during active infection, patients (from Seattle) were subsequently followed longitudinally. Deletions cut 4 bases from V and 3 bases from J, with 5 bases between. The CDR3 spans 11 residues. Germline CDR1 SGHRS, CDR2 YFSETQ.

The rearrangement links TRBV5-1 to TRBJ2-7; no clear D gene. Sequences were obtained from peripheral blood. The origin of this receptor is a woman in her 40s with COVID-19, enrolled during active disease. CDR3 in amino acids: CASSPRYEQYF. The CDR3 DNA sequence: TGCGCCAGCAGCCCGCGCTACGAGCAGTACTTC. Using reference TRBV5-1 and TRBJ2-7 for the parts outside the CDR3, the full variable domain is KAGVTQTPRYLIKTRGQQVTLSCSPISGHRSVSWYQQTPGQGLQFLFEYFSETQRNKGNFPGRFSGRQFSNSRSEMNVSTLELGDSALYLCASSPRYEQYFGPGTRLTVT.